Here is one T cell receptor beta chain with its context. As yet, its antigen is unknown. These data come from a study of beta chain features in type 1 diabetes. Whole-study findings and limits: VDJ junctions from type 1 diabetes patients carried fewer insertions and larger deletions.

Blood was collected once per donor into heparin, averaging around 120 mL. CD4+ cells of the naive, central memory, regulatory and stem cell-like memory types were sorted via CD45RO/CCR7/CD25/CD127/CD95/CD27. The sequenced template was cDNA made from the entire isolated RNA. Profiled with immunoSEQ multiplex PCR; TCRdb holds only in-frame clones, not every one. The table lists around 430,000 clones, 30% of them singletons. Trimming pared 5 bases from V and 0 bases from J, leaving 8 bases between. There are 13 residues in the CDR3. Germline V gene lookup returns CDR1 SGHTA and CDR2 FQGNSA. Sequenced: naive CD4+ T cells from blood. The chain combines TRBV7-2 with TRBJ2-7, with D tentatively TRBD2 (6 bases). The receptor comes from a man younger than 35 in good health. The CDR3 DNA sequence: TGTGCCAGCAGCCATAGCGGCTCCTACGAGCAGTACTTC. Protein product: CASSHSGSYEQYF. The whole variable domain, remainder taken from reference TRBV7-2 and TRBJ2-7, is GAGVSQSPSNKVTEKGKDVELRCDPISGHTALYWYRQSLGQGLEFLIYFQGNSAPDKSGLPSDRFSAERTGGSVSTLTIQRTQQEDSAVYLCASSHSGSYEQYFGPGTRLTVT.